A selection of T cell receptor beta chains follows, all from one sample in a study of T cells in Graves' hyperthyroidism and ophthalmopathy. TCRdb passed the multiplex PCR reads through MiXCR, listing each CDR3 protein once. This table has around 280,000 distinct CDR3 sequences, more than 10% appearing once. The sample taken for sequencing was blood. These receptors all come from a woman in her 30s with Graves' hyperthyroidism that later progressed to Graves' ophthalmopathy. Both conserved end residues are part of each CDR3. A D gene is named only where the DNA matches it firmly. Rows may omit the clone size; those that give it use once, few, many or a size class.

abundance: -
j_gene: TRBJ1-1
v_gene: TRBV20-1
d_gene: TRBD1
CDR3nt: TGCAGTGCTAGACCCTTAAGGACAGGAAACACTGAAGCTTTCTTT
CDR3aa: CSARPLRTGNTEAFF

abundance: many
j_gene: TRBJ2-1
v_gene: TRBV27
d_gene: -
CDR3nt: TGTGCCAGCAGGGGGCAGGGACATGAGCAGTTCTTC
CDR3aa: CASRGQGHEQFF

abundance: many
j_gene: TRBJ1-6
v_gene: TRBV2
d_gene: -
CDR3nt: TGTGCCAGCAGTGTGGGGCAGTTGGGATCACCCCTCCACTTT
CDR3aa: CASSVGQLGSPLHF

abundance: -
j_gene: TRBJ2-1
v_gene: TRBV20-1
d_gene: TRBD2
CDR3nt: TGCAGTGGGGAGGGACTGCACAATGAGCAGTTCTTC
CDR3aa: CSGEGLHNEQFF

abundance: many
j_gene: TRBJ2-7
v_gene: TRBV11-2
d_gene: TRBD1
CDR3nt: TGTGCCAGCAGCCTCACCAGGGGGACAGGGCCGGGCGAGCAGTACTTC
CDR3aa: CASSLTRGTGPGEQYF

abundance: many
j_gene: TRBJ1-1
v_gene: TRBV9
d_gene: -
CDR3nt: TGTGCCAGTTCGCTAAGGGGGGACCTGACCACTGAAGCTTTCTTT
CDR3aa: CASSLRGDLTTEAFF

abundance: many
j_gene: TRBJ2-1
v_gene: TRBV7-9
d_gene: TRBD2
CDR3nt: TGTGCCAGCAGCTCCCATGGGCCGGGACTAGATGTCAATGAGCAGTTCTTC
CDR3aa: CASSSHGPGLDVNEQFF

abundance: many
j_gene: TRBJ1-6
v_gene: TRBV18
d_gene: -
CDR3nt: TGTGCCAGCTCACCGAACGAGGGGAATAATTCACCCCTCCACTTT
CDR3aa: CASSPNEGNNSPLHF

abundance: many
j_gene: TRBJ2-7
v_gene: TRBV11-2
d_gene: -
CDR3nt: TGTGCCAGCAGCACCCCCCGACAGGGAGGATACGAGCAGTACTTC
CDR3aa: CASSTPRQGGYEQYF

abundance: many
j_gene: TRBJ2-3
v_gene: TRBV20-1
d_gene: -
CDR3nt: TGCAGTGCTAACACGGGGGACTATACGCAGTATTTT
CDR3aa: CSANTGDYTQYF

abundance: many
j_gene: TRBJ1-1
v_gene: TRBV3-1
d_gene: TRBD1
CDR3nt: TGTGCCAGCAGCCTCTCTTCCTGGACAGGGCAACGCACTGAAGCTTTCTTT
CDR3aa: CASSLSSWTGQRTEAFF

abundance: many
j_gene: TRBJ2-3
v_gene: TRBV7-2
d_gene: TRBD1
CDR3nt: TGTGCCAGCAGTCGCATAGGGGGCGCTTCAGATACGCAGTATTTT
CDR3aa: CASSRIGGASDTQYF

abundance: many
j_gene: TRBJ2-2
v_gene: TRBV7-2
d_gene: -
CDR3nt: TGTGCCAGCAGCCCCCCCACGAACACCGGGGAGCTGTTTTTT
CDR3aa: CASSPPTNTGELFF

abundance: many
j_gene: TRBJ1-2
v_gene: TRBV7-3
d_gene: -
CDR3nt: TGTGCCAGCAGCTTAATGGCAGGAGGACGCTATGGCTACACCTTC
CDR3aa: CASSLMAGGRYGYTF

abundance: many
j_gene: TRBJ2-7
v_gene: TRBV3-1
d_gene: -
CDR3nt: TGTGCCAGCAGCGCGGGACTCTCTTCCTACGAGCAGTACTTC
CDR3aa: CASSAGLSSYEQYF

abundance: many
j_gene: TRBJ1-2
v_gene: TRBV28
d_gene: -
CDR3nt: TGTGCCAGCAGTTTACAAGGGGCTGGCTACACCTTC
CDR3aa: CASSLQGAGYTF